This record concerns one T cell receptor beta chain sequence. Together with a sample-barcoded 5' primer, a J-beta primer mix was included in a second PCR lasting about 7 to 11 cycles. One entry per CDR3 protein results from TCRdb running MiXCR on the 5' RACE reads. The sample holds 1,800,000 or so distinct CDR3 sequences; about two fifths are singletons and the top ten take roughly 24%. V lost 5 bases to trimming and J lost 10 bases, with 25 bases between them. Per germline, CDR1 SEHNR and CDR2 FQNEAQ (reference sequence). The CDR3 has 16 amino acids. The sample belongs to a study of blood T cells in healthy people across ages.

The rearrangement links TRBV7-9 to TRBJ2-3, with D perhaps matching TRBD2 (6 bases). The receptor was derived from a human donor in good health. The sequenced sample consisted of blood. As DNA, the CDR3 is TGTGCCAGCAGCCCCTTTGTTAGCGGCCTCATCAGCGCGCAGTATTTT. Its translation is CASSPFVSGLISAQYF.